The clone carrying this TCR beta chain was seen only a few times. Antigen specificity is unknown. This entry comes from a study of cytomegalovirus exposure and HLA in healthy donors. The study, taken as a whole, reports: CMV serostatus was the only recorded immune exposure for donors. The study put under 200 TCR beta chains on its list as cytomegalovirus-associated.

The PCR made use of 60 Vbeta and 13 Jbeta primers. Measured with immunoSEQ multiplex PCR; TCRdb has only the in-frame clones, and not every one. This table holds over 40,000 clones, roughly 87% found once. The receptor's source is a woman in her thirties or forties in good health and CMV-seropositive. Sequenced material: PBMCs.

This CDR3 reads CASSPRDRRGSPLHF. The DNA for the CDR3 is TGTGCCAGCAGTCCACGGGACAGGAGGGGATCACCCCTCCACTTT. The chain links TRBV27 to TRBJ1-6, with 8 bases lining up with TRBD1. CDR3 size: 15 residues. The V gene end was trimmed by 5 bases and the J gene end by 10 bases; junction bases not matched to a gene: 10. CDR1 MNHEY and CDR2 SMNVEV come from the germline V gene (reference sequence).